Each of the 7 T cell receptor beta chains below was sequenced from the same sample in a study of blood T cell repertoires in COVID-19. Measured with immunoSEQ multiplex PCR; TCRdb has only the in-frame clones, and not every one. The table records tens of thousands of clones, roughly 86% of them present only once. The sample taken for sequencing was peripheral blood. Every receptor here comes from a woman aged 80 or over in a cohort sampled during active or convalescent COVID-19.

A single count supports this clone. CDR3 DNA: TGTGCCAGCAGCAAGGGGAAGAACACTGAAGCTTTCTTT. This translates into CASSKGKNTEAFF. The chain employs TRBV3-1 (or the pseudogene TRBV3-2) and TRBJ1-1, with D tentatively TRBD1 (5 bases). Deletions cut 5 bases from V and 1 base from J, with 8 bases between. The CDR3 is 13 amino acids. Germline-derived CDR1 and CDR2 are LGHDT and YNNKEL (reference sequence).

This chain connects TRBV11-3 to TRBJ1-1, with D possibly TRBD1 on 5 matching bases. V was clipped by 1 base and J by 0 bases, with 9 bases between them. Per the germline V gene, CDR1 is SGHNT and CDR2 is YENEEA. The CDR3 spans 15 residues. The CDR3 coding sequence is TGTGCCAGCAGCTTAGGCCGGGGGATGAACACTGAAGCTTTCTTT. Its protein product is CASSLGRGMNTEAFF.

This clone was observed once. In DNA form, the CDR3 reads TGTGCCAGCTCACCTCAACCTCAGGGCAATCAGCCCCAGCATTTT. Protein: CASSPQPQGNQPQHF. The V gene is TRBV18, the J gene TRBJ1-5; D not resolved. The CDR3 spans 15 residues. The germline V gene has CDR1 KGHSH and CDR2 LQKENI. Trimming removed 3 bases at V and 2 bases at J, with 11 bases between.

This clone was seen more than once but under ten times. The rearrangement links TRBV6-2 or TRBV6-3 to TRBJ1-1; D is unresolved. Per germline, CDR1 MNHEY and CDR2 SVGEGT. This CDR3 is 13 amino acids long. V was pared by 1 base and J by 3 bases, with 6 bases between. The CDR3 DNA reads TGTGCCAGCAGTTACTTCGGGGACACTGAAGCTTTCTTT. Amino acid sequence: CASSYFGDTEAFF.

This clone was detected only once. The CDR3 loop reads CASSIGQGIVHGYTF. The CDR3, as DNA: TGCGCCAGCAGCATAGGACAGGGTATCGTTCATGGCTACACCTTC. J is TRBJ1-2 and V is TRBV5-1, with 8 nucleotides matching TRBD1. V was clipped by 4 bases and J by 6 bases; unmatched bases: 11. From germline, CDR1 is SGHRS and CDR2 YFSETQ. The CDR3 has 15 residues. Full variable domain (outside the CDR3, taken from reference TRBV5-1 and TRBJ1-2): KAGVTQTPRYLIKTRGQQVTLSCSPISGHRSVSWYQQTPGQGLQFLFEYFSETQRNKGNFPGRFSGRQFSNSRSEMNVSTLELGDSALYLCASSIGQGIVHGYTFGSGTRLTVV.

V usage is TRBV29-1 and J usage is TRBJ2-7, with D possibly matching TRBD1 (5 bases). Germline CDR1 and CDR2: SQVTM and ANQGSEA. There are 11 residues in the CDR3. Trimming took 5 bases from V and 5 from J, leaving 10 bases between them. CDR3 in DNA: TGCAGCGTTCAAAGGGGCCACGAGCAGTACTTC. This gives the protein CSVQRGHEQYF.

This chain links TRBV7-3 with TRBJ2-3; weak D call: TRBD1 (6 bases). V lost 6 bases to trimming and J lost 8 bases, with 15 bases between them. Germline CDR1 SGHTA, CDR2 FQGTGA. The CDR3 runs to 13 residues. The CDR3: CASSERGSGTQYF. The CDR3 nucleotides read TGTGCCAGCAGTGAAAGGGGGAGTGGTACGCAGTATTTT.